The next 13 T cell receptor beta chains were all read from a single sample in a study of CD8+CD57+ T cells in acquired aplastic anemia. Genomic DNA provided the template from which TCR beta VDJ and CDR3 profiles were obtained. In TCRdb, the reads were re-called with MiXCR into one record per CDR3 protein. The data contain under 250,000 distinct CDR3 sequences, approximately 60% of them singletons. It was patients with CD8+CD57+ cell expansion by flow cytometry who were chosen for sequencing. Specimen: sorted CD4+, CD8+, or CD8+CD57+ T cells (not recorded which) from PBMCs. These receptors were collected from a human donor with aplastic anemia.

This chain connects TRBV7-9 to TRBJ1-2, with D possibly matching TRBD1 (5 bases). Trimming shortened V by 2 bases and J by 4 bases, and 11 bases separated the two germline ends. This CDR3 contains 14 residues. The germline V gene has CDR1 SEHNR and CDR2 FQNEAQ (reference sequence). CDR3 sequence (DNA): TGTGCCAGCAGCTTAACAGGAACCTTCTATGGCTACACCTTC. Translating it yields CASSLTGTFYGYTF.

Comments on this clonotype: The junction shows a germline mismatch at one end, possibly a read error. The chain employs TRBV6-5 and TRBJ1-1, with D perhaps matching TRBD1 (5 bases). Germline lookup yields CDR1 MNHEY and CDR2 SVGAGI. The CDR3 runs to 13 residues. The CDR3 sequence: CAGTMTENTEAFF. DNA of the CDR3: TGTGCCGGCACCATGACAGAGAACACCGAAGCTTTCTTT.

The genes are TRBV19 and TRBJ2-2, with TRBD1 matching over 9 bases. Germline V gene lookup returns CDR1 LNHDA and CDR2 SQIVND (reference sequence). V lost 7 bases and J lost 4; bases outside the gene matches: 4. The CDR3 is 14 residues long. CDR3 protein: CASTQQGATGELFF. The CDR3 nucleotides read TGTGCCAGTACCCAACAGGGGGCCACCGGGGAGCTGTTTTTT.

The CDR3 DNA reads as TGCAGCGTTGAAGACCCGGGCGCGGCGGGAGAGCAGTACTTC. This encodes CSVEDPGAAGEQYF. The chain couples TRBV29-1 to TRBJ2-7; a possible D gene is TRBD2 (6 bases). Between the trimmed V and J ends, which lost 0 bases and 7 bases, there was a span of 16 bases. The CDR3 extends over 14 amino acids. Germline loops: CDR1 SQVTM, CDR2 ANQGSEA.

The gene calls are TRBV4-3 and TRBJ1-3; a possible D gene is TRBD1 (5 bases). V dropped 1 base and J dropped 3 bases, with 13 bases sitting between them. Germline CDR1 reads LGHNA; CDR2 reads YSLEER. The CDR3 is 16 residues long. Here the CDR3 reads CASSQGFQGNGNTIYF. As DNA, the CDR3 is TGCGCCAGCAGCCAAGGTTTCCAGGGTAATGGAAACACCATATATTTT.

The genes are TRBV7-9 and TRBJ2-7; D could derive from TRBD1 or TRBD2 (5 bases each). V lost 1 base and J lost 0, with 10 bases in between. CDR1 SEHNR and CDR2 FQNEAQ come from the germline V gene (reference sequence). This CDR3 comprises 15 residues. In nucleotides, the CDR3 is TGTGCCAGCAGCTTAGGGGACGGAAGCTCCTACGAGCAGTACTTC. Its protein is CASSLGDGSSYEQYF.

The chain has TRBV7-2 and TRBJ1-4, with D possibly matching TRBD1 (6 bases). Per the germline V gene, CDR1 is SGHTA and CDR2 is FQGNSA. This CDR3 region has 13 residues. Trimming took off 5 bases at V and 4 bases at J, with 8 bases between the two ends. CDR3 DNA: TGTGCCAGCAGCCGACAGGTTAATGAAAAACTGTTTTTT. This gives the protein CASSRQVNEKLFF.

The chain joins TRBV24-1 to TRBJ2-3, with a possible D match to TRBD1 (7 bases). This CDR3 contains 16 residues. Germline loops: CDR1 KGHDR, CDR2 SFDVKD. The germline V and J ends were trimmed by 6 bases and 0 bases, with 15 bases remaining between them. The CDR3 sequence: CATSWTRGVSTDTQYF. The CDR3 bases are TGTGCCACCAGTTGGACCAGGGGGGTTAGCACAGATACGCAGTATTTT.

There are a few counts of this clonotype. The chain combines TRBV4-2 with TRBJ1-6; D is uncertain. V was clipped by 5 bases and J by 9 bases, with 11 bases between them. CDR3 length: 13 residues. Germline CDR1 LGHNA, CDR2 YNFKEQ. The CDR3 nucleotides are TGTGCCAGCAGCGAAGGGTGGGGTTCACCCCTCCACTTT. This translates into CASSEGWGSPLHF.

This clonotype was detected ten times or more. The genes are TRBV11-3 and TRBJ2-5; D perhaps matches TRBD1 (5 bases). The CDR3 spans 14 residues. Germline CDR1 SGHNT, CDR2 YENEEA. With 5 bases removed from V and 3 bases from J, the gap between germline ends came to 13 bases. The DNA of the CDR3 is TGTGCCAGCAGCCCGAGGACATCGGAAGAGACCCAGTACTTC. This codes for CASSPRTSEETQYF.

Here the CDR3 reads CASSPGGRYNEQFF. CDR3 nucleotide sequence: TGTGCCAGCAGCCCAGGGGGCCGATACAATGAGCAGTTCTTC. The chain links TRBV11-2 to TRBJ2-1; 8 nucleotides match TRBD1. The ends lost 5 bases at V and 4 bases at J; junction bases unmatched: 4. The CDR3 loop spans 14 amino acids. Germline values: CDR1 SGHAT, CDR2 FQNNGV.

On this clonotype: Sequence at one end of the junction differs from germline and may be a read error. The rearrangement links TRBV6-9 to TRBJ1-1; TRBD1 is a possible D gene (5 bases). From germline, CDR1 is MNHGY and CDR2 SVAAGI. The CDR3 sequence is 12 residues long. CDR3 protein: CASSYGGTVAFF. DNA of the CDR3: TGTGCCAGCAGTTACGGGGGAACTGTAGCTTTCTTT.

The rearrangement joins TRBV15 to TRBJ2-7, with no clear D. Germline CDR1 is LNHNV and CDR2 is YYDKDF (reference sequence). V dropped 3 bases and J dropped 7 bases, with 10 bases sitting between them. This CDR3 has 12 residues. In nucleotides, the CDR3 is TGTGCCACCAGCAGCTCCGGTGGAGAGCAGTACTTC. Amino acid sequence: CATSSSGGEQYF.